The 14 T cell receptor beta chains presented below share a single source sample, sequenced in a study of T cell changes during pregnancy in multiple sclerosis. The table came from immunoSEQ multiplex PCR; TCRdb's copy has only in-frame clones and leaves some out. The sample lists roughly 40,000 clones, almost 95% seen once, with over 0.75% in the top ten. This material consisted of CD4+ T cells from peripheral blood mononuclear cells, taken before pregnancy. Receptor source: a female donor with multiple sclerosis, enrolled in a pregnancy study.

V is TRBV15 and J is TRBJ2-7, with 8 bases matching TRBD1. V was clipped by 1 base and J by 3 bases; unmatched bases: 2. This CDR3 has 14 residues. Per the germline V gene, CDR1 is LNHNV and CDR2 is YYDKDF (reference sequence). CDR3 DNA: TGTGCCACCAGCAGAGGACAGGGGAACTACGAGCAGTACTTC. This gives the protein CATSRGQGNYEQYF. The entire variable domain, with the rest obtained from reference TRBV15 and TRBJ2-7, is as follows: DAMVIQNPRYQVTQFGKPVTLSCSQTLNHNVMYWYQQKSSQAPKLLFHYYDKDFNNEADTPDNFQSRRPNTSFCFLDIRSPGLGDTAMYLCATSRGQGNYEQYFGPGTRLTVT.

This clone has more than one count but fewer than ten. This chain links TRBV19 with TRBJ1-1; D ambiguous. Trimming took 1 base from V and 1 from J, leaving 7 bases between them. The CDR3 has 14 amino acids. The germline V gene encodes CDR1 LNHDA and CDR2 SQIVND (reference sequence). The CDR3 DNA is TGTGCCAGTAGTATAGCCACTGAGAACACTGAAGCTTTCTTT. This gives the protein CASSIATENTEAFF. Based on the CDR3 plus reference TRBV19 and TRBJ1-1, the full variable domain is DGGITQSPKYLFRKEGQNVTLSCEQNLNHDAMYWYRQDPGQGLRLIYYSQIVNDFQKGDIAEGYSVSREKKESFPLTVTSAQKNPTAFYLCASSIATENTEAFFGQGTRLTVV.

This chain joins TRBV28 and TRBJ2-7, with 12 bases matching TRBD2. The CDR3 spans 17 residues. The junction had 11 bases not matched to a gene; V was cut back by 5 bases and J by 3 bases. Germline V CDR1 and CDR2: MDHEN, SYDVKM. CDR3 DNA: TGTGCCAGCAGTCTCCGCCCCCTAGCGGGAGGGCTCTACGAGCAGTACTTC. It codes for CASSLRPLAGGLYEQYF. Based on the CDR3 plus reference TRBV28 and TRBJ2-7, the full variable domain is DVKVTQSSRYLVKRTGEKVFLECVQDMDHENMFWYRQDPGLGLRLIYFSYDVKMKEKGDIPEGYSVSREKKERFSLILESASTNQTSMYLCASSLRPLAGGLYEQYFGPGTRLTVT.

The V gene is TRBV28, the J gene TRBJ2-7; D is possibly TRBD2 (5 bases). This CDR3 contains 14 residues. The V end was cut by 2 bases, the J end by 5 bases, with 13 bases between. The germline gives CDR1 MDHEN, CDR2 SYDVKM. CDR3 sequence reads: CASSLKGRGHEQYF. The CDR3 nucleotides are TGTGCCAGCAGTTTAAAGGGTCGCGGGCACGAGCAGTACTTC.

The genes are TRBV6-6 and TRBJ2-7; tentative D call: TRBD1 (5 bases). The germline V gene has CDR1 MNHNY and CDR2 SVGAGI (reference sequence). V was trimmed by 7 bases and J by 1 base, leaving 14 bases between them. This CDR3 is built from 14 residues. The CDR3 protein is CASTGQVGSYEQYF. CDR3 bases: TGTGCCAGCACTGGACAAGTTGGTTCCTACGAGCAGTACTTC.

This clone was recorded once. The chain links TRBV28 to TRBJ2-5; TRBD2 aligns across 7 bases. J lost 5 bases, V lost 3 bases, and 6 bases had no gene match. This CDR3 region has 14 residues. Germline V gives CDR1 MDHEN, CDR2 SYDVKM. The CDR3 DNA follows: TGTGCCAGCAGTTTTGGGGAGGGAGGGGAGACCCAGTACTTC. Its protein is CASSFGEGGETQYF.

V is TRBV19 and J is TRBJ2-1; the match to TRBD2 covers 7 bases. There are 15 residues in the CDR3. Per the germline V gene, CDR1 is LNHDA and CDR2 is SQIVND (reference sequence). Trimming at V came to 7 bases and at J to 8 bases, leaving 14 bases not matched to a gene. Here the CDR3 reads CASTTGGGPFHEQFF. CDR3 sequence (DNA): TGTGCCAGTACCACGGGGGGAGGGCCATTCCATGAGCAGTTCTTC.

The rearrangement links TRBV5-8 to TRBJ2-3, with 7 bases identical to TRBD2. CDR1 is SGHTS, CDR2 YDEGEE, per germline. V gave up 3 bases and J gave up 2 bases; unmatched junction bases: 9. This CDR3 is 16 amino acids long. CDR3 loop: CASSSWTRGDTDTQYF. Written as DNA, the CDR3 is TGTGCCAGCAGCTCGTGGACTAGAGGAGACACAGATACGCAGTATTTT.

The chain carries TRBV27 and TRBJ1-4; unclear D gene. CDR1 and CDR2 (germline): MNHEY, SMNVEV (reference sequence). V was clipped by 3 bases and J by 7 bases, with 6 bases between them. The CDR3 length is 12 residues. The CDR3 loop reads CASSLSGEKLFF. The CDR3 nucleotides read TGTGCCAGCAGTTTGAGTGGTGAAAAACTGTTTTTT.

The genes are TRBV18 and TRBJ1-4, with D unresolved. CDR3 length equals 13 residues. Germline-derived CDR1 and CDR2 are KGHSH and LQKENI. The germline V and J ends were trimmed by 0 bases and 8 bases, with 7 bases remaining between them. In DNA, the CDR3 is TGTGCCAGCTCACCACCCACGAGAGAAAAACTGTTTTTT. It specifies CASSPPTREKLFF.

CDR3 in amino acids: CSVTGTELSTNYGYTF. CDR3 bases: TGCAGCGTTACCGGGACAGAGCTATCCACTAACTATGGCTACACCTTC. The genes are TRBV29-1 and TRBJ1-2; 7 bases line up with TRBD1. The CDR3 consists of 16 residues. The junction had 12 bases not matched to a gene; V was cut back by 5 bases and J by 0 bases. Germline V gives CDR1 SQVTM, CDR2 ANQGSEA.

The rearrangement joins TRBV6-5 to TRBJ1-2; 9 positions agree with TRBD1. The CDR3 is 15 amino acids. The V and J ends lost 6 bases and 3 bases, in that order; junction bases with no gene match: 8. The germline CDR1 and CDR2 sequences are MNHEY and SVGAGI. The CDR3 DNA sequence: TGTGCCAGCAGACGACCGGGACAGGGCGACTATGGCTACACCTTC. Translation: CASRRPGQGDYGYTF.

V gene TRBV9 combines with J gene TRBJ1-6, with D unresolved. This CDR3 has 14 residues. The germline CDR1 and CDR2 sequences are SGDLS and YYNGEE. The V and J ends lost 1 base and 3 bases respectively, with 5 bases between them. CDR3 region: CASSVQYYNSPLHF. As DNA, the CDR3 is TGTGCCAGCAGCGTACAGTACTATAATTCACCCCTCCACTTT.

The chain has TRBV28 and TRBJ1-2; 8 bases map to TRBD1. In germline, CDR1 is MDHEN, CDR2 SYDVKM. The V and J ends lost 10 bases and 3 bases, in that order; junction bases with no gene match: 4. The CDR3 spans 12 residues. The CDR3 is CATDRGDYGYTF. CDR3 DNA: TGTGCCACCGACAGGGGCGACTATGGCTACACCTTC.